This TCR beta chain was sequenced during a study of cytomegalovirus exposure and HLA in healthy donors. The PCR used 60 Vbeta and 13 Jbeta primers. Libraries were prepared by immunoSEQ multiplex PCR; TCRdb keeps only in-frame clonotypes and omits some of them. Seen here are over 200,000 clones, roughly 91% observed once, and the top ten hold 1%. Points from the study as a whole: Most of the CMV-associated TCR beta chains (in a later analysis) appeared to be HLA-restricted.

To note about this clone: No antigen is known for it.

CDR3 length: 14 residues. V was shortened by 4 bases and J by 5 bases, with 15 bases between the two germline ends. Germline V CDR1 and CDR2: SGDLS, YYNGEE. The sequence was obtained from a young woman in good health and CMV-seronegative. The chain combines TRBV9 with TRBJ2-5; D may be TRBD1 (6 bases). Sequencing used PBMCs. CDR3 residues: CASSPAQGSETQYF. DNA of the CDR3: TGTGCCAGCAGCCCAGCCCAGGGGTCGGAGACCCAGTACTTC. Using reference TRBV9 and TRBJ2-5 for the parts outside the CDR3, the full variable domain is DSGVTQTPKHLITATGQRVTLRCSPRSGDLSVYWYQQSLDQGLQFLIQYYNGEERAKGNILERFSAQQFPDLHSELNLSSLELGDSALYFCASSPAQGSETQYFGPGTRLLVL.